A single sample gave rise to the 11 T cell receptor beta chains below, sequenced in a study of a mutant IDH1 vaccine in newly diagnosed glioma. Clones were sequenced by immunoSEQ multiplex PCR, and TCRdb holds only the in-frame ones, with some missing. The sample lists fewer than 150,000 clones; about 90% were seen once. The antigens these receptors bind are not known. Time point denoted: week 11, during vaccination. The vaccine gave 300 ug of a 20-mer mutant IDH1 peptide subcutaneously per dose. The material sequenced was PBMCs, taken from a glioma patient whose treatment included an IDH1 peptide vaccine. Every receptor here comes from a woman in her fifties or sixties with glioma.

This chain joins TRBV27 and TRBJ1-5; no reliable D call. Germline loops: CDR1 MNHEY, CDR2 SMNVEV (reference sequence). CDR3 length: 14 amino acids. Trimming pared 2 bases from V and 7 bases from J, leaving 12 bases between. The DNA of the CDR3 is TGTGCCAGCAGTTTAATCAGGTCGCACCAGCCCCAGCATTTT. Residues: CASSLIRSHQPQHF.

The chain uses TRBV6-1 and TRBJ1-5; D unresolved. The V gene's germline CDR1 is MNHNS and CDR2 SASEGT. The ends were cut back, 1 base at V and 3 bases at J, with 7 bases in the middle. The CDR3 spans 14 residues. CDR3 sequence reads: CASSEVRYNQPQHF. The CDR3 nucleotides are TGTGCCAGCAGTGAAGTACGGTACAATCAGCCCCAGCATTTT.

The rearrangement joins TRBV27 to TRBJ1-5; no clear D. Per the germline V gene, CDR1 is MNHEY and CDR2 is SMNVEV (reference sequence). V shed 5 bases and J shed 1 base, with 9 bases lying between them. CDR3 length: 14 amino acids. CDR3 in DNA: TGTGCCAGCAGTCCCGTGGGGAGCAATCAGCCCCAGCATTTT. Encoded protein: CASSPVGSNQPQHF.

This clone was recorded once. The V gene is TRBV28, the J gene TRBJ1-5; a possible D gene is TRBD1 (5 bases). The CDR3 is 16 amino acids. Germline V gene lookup returns CDR1 MDHEN and CDR2 SYDVKM. Deletions cut 2 bases from V and 3 bases from J, with 14 bases between. The CDR3 reads CASSLRTRPINQPQHF. The CDR3 bases are TGTGCCAGCAGTTTACGGACAAGGCCCATCAATCAGCCCCAGCATTTT.

This clone was observed once. The chain employs TRBV6-6 and TRBJ2-4; D is undetermined. Germline V gene data show CDR1 as MNHNY and CDR2 as SVGAGI (reference sequence). The CDR3 has 16 amino acids. Deletions cut 3 bases from V and 8 bases from J, with 20 bases between. The CDR3 reads CASSYWGGPSEDIQYF. CDR3 in DNA: TGTGCCAGCAGTTATTGGGGTGGGCCTTCGGAAGACATTCAGTACTTC.

This chain links TRBV18 with TRBJ2-5; 9 bases are shared with TRBD1. CDR1 is KGHSH and CDR2 is LQKENI in the germline V gene. Trimming at V came to 3 bases and at J to 5 bases, leaving 4 bases not matched to a gene. The CDR3 covers 14 residues. The CDR3 here is CASSPGTGRETQYF. For the CDR3, the DNA is TGTGCCAGCTCACCCGGGACAGGGAGGGAGACCCAGTACTTC.

A word on this clone: Other DNA sequences from this sample encode an identical CDR3 as well. The CDR3 loop is CASSYSPGVGYGYTF. In DNA form, the CDR3 reads TGTGCCAGCAGTTACTCCCCGGGGGTAGGCTATGGCTACACCTTC. The J gene is TRBJ1-2, the V gene TRBV6-6, with a possible D match to TRBD1 (5 bases). The CDR3 is 15 residues long. Trimming shortened V by 0 bases and J by 4 bases, and 12 bases separated the two germline ends. Germline assignment: CDR1 MNHNY and CDR2 SVGAGI (reference sequence).

The J gene is TRBJ2-1, the V gene TRBV4-2, with 11 bases fitting TRBD1. The CDR3 length is 15 residues. Germline CDR1 reads LGHNA; CDR2 reads YNFKEQ. With 4 bases clipped from V and 10 bases from J, the junction kept 9 bases outside the gene matches. CDR3 bases: TGTGCCAGCAGCCGGAGGGACAGGGGGGCGGGGGAGCAGTTCTTC. Its protein is CASSRRDRGAGEQFF.

The chain combines TRBV7-9 with TRBJ1-5; D unresolved. The CDR3 is 12 amino acids. Germline CDR1 is SEHNR and CDR2 is FQNEAQ (reference sequence). V dropped 2 bases and J dropped 7 bases, with 6 bases sitting between them. In DNA, the CDR3 is TGTGCCAGCAGCTTATGGCGGCAGCCCCAGCATTTT. The encoded protein is CASSLWRQPQHF.

This clone was detected only once. This chain uses TRBV5-1 with TRBJ2-6; no reliable D call. Trimming left V 5 bases short and J 0 bases short, with 12 bases between. The CDR3 runs to 16 residues. From germline, CDR1 is SGHRS and CDR2 YFSETQ. CDR3 amino acids: CASSPAALSGANVLTF. CDR3 coding DNA: TGCGCCAGCAGTCCTGCAGCGCTCTCTGGGGCCAACGTCCTGACTTTC.

CDR3 nucleotide sequence: TGTGCCAGCAAGACGGGGAGCTACAATGAGCAGTTCTTC. Translating gives CASKTGSYNEQFF. J is TRBJ2-1 and V is TRBV27, with D possibly being TRBD2 (5 bases). The CDR3 has 13 residues. From germline, CDR1 is MNHEY and CDR2 SMNVEV (reference sequence). V was clipped by 7 bases and J by 3 bases, with 10 bases between them.